Reported below is one T cell receptor (beta chain). The target of this receptor is not known. No much larger clone exists at a distance of one base, and base qualities are not known. The CDR3 regions of human TCRbeta chains were subjected to immunosequencing. Under the source paper's analysis protocol: Repertoire TCRs were checked for matches against a reference library of SARS-CoV-2-specific TCRs that had been generated using the MIRA antigen-specificity platform. Breadth was defined as the fraction of unique TCRs that were SARS-CoV-2-associated, and depth was defined as the fraction of total T cells that were SARS-CoV-2-associated. Each spike-specific TCR was assigned to its reactive spike region and to a CD4 or CD8 class using the MIRA data. Log10-transformed breadth and depth values were compared by one-way ANOVA with Sidak's multiple comparisons tests. Imported from immuneACCESS, the table was reduced by TCRdb to in-frame sequences with V and J called. These copies leave out some clones; in studies compared against another copy, an unresolved V gene accounts for under half, and the cause of the remainder is not known. The V and J calls and clone size were taken over from that table, and D and trimming were inferred from the DNA. The table for this sample lists under 100,000 clones; 85% to 95% of them were counted only once. The biggest ten clones account for around 4.9% of the sample.

These data are taken from a study of T cell responses to AZD1222 COVID-19 vaccine (dated by TCRdb to about 2021). The study in broad terms: AZD1222 recipients with second doses at about 4 weeks or about 12 weeks were pooled, because spike-specific TCR depth and breadth did not differ between schedules. A total of just over 230 trial participants underwent TCR sequencing, of whom about 210 had received two doses of AZD1222 and about 26 had received two doses of the MenACWY control vaccine. Enrollment into the trials was organized by age into subgroups of 18-55, 56-69 and 70-plus years, and those subgroups contained 148, 28 and 57 TCR-sequenced participants, respectively. The paper as a whole reports these results and caveats: After two AZD1222 doses, both the breadth and the depth of spike-specific TCRs were significantly higher than at day 0 and than in MenACWY recipients. Vaccine-associated CD4 TCRs spanned the whole spike protein, with dominant responses in regions 160-218 and 743-854. Participants were mostly white British, with more females than males. The authors suggested clonal diversity may have been underestimated. Only 5 to 7 AZD1222 recipients were SARS-CoV-2 seropositive at baseline, limiting conclusions about previously exposed vaccinees. Reportedly, close to half of the unique spike-specific TCRs recognized epitopes lying outside the regions that are mutated in the B.1.351 and B.1.1.7 variants. Because no day 14 peak-response samples were available, the repertoires could be characterized only after the peak T cell response. In the small 56-69-year group, the increase in depth fell short of significance, most likely because of low power.

The time point label of this sample denotes: baseline before first vaccination. Vaccinee samples were obtained from the UK trials COV001 and COV002, which included a single-blind randomized controlled phase 2/3 trial of AZD1222 (ChAdOx1 nCoV-19) in healthy adults. Trial participant PBMC samples were collected at day 0 and day 28 after the second dose for TCRbeta chain sequencing. Including cysteine and phenylalanine, the CDR3 has 11 amino acids. Left in the record is the CDR3 DNA by itself, 33 bases read in frame from the first base. Based on the germline V gene (reference sequence), the CDR1 and CDR2 sequences are DFQATT and SNEGSKA. Here V drops 6 bases and J drops 6 bases, and the junction holds 4 bases not matched to any gene.

This sequence uses TRBV20-1 and TRBJ1-1; the central 7 bases match TRBD1. This receptor was obtained from an adult in good health. The sample consisted of peripheral blood, taken on day 0 of AZD1222 vaccination. The CDR3 protein: CSAGTVPEAFF. The sequenced DNA is TGCAGTGCGGGGACAGTCCCTGAAGCTTTCTTT.